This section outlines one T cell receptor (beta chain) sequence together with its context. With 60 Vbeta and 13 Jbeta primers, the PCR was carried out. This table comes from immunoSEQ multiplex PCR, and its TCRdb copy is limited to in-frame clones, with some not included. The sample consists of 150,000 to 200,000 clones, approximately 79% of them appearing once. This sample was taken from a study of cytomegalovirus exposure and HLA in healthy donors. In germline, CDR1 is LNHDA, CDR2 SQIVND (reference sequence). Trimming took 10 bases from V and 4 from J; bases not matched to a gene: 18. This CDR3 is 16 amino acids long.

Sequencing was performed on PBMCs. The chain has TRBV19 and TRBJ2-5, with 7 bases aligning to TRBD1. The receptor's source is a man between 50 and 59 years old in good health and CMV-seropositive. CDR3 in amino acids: CATSAPGGLVRETQYF. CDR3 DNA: TGTGCCACCTCTGCCCCAGGGGGATTAGTGAGAGAGACCCAGTACTTC.